This T cell receptor (beta chain) was retrieved from a study of shared clonotypes between healthy human individuals. Germline V gives CDR1 GTSNPN, CDR2 SVGIG (reference sequence). This CDR3 has 13 residues. The V end was cut by 0 bases, the J end by 3 bases, with 8 bases between. TCRdb's table, derived via immunoSEQ multiplex PCR, lists solely in-frame clones and lacks some. The sample has roughly 450,000 clones; approximately 85% are singletons. Sequenced input: PBMCs. The chain joins TRBV30 to TRBJ1-2; tentatively, D is TRBD1 (5 bases). The sequence came from a woman aged 40 to 50 in good health. Some clones in this sample may be carry-over from other donors' samples. The CDR3 is CAWSVSGDYGYTF. The CDR3 DNA sequence: TGTGCCTGGAGTGTATCGGGGGACTATGGCTACACCTTC.